A single sample gave rise to the 11 T cell receptor beta chains below, sequenced in a study of blood T cells in healthy people across ages (dated by TCRdb to the mid-2010s). Receptor libraries were prepared by 5' RACE. The sample was run on an Illumina HiSeq 2500. The second PCR ran for roughly 7 to 11 cycles and used a J-beta primer mix along with a sample-barcoded 5' primer. TCRdb's own reprocessing of the public reads used fastp at Q25 and MiXCR and kept productive beta chains. Entries that share a CDR3 protein sequence are merged under the most common genes and DNA. The sample table holds hundreds of thousands of distinct CDR3 sequences, of which nearly 25% were seen once. Around 10% of the sample belongs to the ten largest clones. Another study also made use of these data, one on T cells of mothers and their children.

The specimen sequenced was blood. The receptors here all came from a boy aged 10-17 years in good health.

The J gene is TRBJ2-5, the V gene TRBV6-5, with no clear D. The CDR3 totals 13 residues. Germline CDR1 MNHEY, CDR2 SVGAGI. V was pared by 2 bases and J by 5 bases, with 9 bases between. The CDR3 sequence is CASSYEARETQYF. The CDR3 bases are TGTGCCAGCAGTTACGAAGCTAGGGAGACCCAGTACTTC.

This CDR3 is CASSPDRPNSPLHF. CDR3 coding DNA: TGCGCCAGCAGTCCGGACAGGCCAAATTCACCCCTCCACTTT. This chain connects TRBV5-1 to TRBJ1-6; 7 nucleotides line up with TRBD1. Trimming at V came to 5 bases and at J to 7 bases, leaving 6 bases not matched to a gene. From germline, CDR1 is SGHRS and CDR2 YFSETQ. CDR3 length: 14 residues.

The V and J genes are TRBV3-1 and TRBJ2-3; no firm D call. The CDR3 runs 14 residues. CDR1 and CDR2 (germline): LGHDT, YNNKEL (reference sequence). The V and J ends lost 1 base and 5 bases respectively, with 10 bases between them. CDR3 residues: CASSQGLVVDTQYF. DNA of the CDR3: TGTGCCAGCAGCCAAGGCCTAGTAGTAGATACGCAGTATTTT.

The table lists this clonotype with many counts. The rearrangement joins TRBV4-1 to TRBJ1-4, with TRBD1 matching over 10 bases. CDR1 is MGHRA and CDR2 is YSYEKL in the germline V gene. V gave up 4 bases and J gave up 4 bases; unmatched junction bases: 3. The CDR3 is 15 residues long. The CDR3 is CASSLGQGVNEKLFF. In nucleotides, the CDR3 is TGCGCCAGCAGCCTCGGACAGGGGGTTAATGAAAAACTGTTTTTT.

This clonotype was seen more than once but under ten times. CDR3 sequence: CAWSDTYSNQPQHF. CDR3 DNA sequence: TGTGCCTGGAGCGACACATATAGCAATCAGCCCCAGCATTTT. The gene calls are TRBV30 and TRBJ1-5; D gene uncertain. In germline, CDR1 is GTSNPN, CDR2 SVGIG (reference sequence). V was cut by 3 bases and J by 0 bases, with 9 bases left in between. The CDR3 runs 14 residues.

The J gene is TRBJ1-5, the V gene TRBV20-1; no reliable D call. This CDR3 is 13 amino acids long. Trimming shortened V by 5 bases and J by 0 bases, and 8 bases separated the two germline ends. Looked up from germline, CDR1 is DFQATT and CDR2 is SNEGSKA (reference sequence). In nucleotides, the CDR3 is TGCAGTGCTCGCAGAAGTAGCAATCAGCCCCAGCATTTT. As protein: CSARRSSNQPQHF.

In this sample, this clonotype turned up a few times. CDR3 coding DNA: TGCGCCAGCAGCTTGGGGGATGGGGCCAACGTCCTGACTTTC. As protein: CASSLGDGANVLTF. V and J are TRBV5-1 and TRBJ2-6; D gene unclear. Germline values: CDR1 SGHRS, CDR2 YFSETQ. This CDR3 region has 14 residues. Trimming stripped 0 bases from V and 3 bases from J, with 4 bases between.

This clonotype has only a few counts. The chain uses TRBV2 and TRBJ2-7; TRBD1 aligns across 9 bases. V gave up 8 bases and J gave up 2 bases; unmatched junction bases: 7. The CDR3 extends over 14 amino acids. The germline gives CDR1 SNHLY, CDR2 FYNNEI. Written as DNA, the CDR3 is TGTGCCAGCGGTACCGGACAGGGGCCCTACGAGCAGTACTTC. This codes for CASGTGQGPYEQYF.

V usage is TRBV27 and J usage is TRBJ2-7; TRBD2 aligns across 10 bases. Unmatched junction bases numbered 5, after V lost 3 bases and J lost 3 bases. The CDR3 is 15 amino acids. Germline loops: CDR1 MNHEY, CDR2 SMNVEV (reference sequence). CDR3 in DNA: TGTGCCAGCAGTTTCGGGACTAGCGCTTTCTACGAGCAGTACTTC. It encodes CASSFGTSAFYEQYF.

This sequence joins TRBV28 and TRBJ2-5; 8 nucleotides align to TRBD2. The J call is doubtful: the DNA matches TRBJ2-1 better. The CDR3 loop spans 15 amino acids. CDR1 MDHEN and CDR2 SYDVKM come from the germline V gene. The CDR3 protein is CASSPLAAWGDEQFF. In DNA, the CDR3 is TGTGCCAGCAGCCCACTAGCGGCCTGGGGGGATGAGCAGTTCTTC.

The chain couples TRBV6-5 to TRBJ2-2, with no clear D. The CDR3 runs to 15 residues. From germline, CDR1 is MNHEY and CDR2 SVGAGI. V was pared by 2 bases and J by 2 bases, with 9 bases between. CDR3 nucleotides: TGTGCCAGCAGTTACAGCTGGGGAAACACCGGGGAGCTGTTTTTT. As protein: CASSYSWGNTGELFF.